The 4 T cell receptor beta chains below come from one sample, sequenced in a study of T-cell reconstitution after alpha-beta-depleted transplantation in children. This sample's TCRbeta library carried unique molecular identifier barcodes. TCRdb reprocessed the PCR reads with MiXCR, giving one entry per CDR3 protein. The sample shows 800,000 to 1,000,000 distinct CDR3 sequences, roughly 29% of them seen only once. Here the sequenced sample was PBMCs, mostly from graft donor cells, taken 360 days after TCRalphabeta/CD19-depleted stem cell transplant. These receptor sequences come from a boy younger than two who had a stem cell transplant for SCID, so the T cells may come from the graft donor.

With regard to this clonotype: At one of its ends the junction is not consistent with the germline gene, which may arise from a read error. V and J are TRBV28 and TRBJ2-3; D is uncertain. Germline-derived CDR1 and CDR2 are MDHEN and SYDVKM. The CDR3 consists of 14 residues. DNA for the CDR3: TGTTCCAGCAGTTTCGTCCCTAGCACAGATACGCAGTATTTT. As protein: CSSSFVPSTDTQYF.

As regards this clonotype: One junction end does not reproduce the germline sequence, and a read error may be involved. The chain links TRBV2 to TRBJ2-7; D not resolved. Germline V lookup: CDR1 SNHLY, CDR2 FYNNEI. This CDR3 is built from 12 residues. This CDR3 reads CASSEFTVAKAF. DNA of the CDR3: TGTGCCAGCAGTGAGTTCACGGTCGCAAAGGCCTTC.

V usage is TRBV2 and J usage is TRBJ2-5; 7 bases are a match to TRBD1. This CDR3 has 14 amino acids. V trimming: 8 bases; J trimming: 1 base; junction bases outside the gene matches: 7. CDR1 and CDR2 from the germline V gene are SNHLY and FYNNEI. The CDR3 here is CASWSRDSQETQYF. The DNA for the CDR3 is TGTGCCAGCTGGTCCCGGGACAGCCAAGAGACCCAGTACTTC.

The chain couples TRBV20-1 to TRBJ1-2; D remains unclear. Germline CDR1 DFQATT, CDR2 SNEGSKA (reference sequence). Trimming cost V 1 base and J 1 base, with 10 bases left between them. The CDR3 sequence is 14 residues long. The CDR3 loop reads CSARGGAHNYGYTF. In DNA form, the CDR3 reads TGCAGTGCTAGAGGAGGAGCTCATAACTATGGCTACACCTTC.